This record covers a single TCR beta chain. TCRdb's table, derived via immunoSEQ multiplex PCR, lists solely in-frame clones and lacks some. The data show 57,000 or so clones, roughly 89% seen once. The source of the sample is a study of control samples from healthy donors and cancer patients. This receptor was identified in a man aged 60 to 75 with colorectal cancer. The sequenced sample was PBMCs.

CDR3: CASSLDSTGYTDTQYF. The CDR3 bases are TGTGCCAGCAGCTTGGACTCGACCGGATACACAGATACGCAGTATTTT. The rearrangement links TRBV7-2 to TRBJ2-3; D possibly corresponds to TRBD2 (5 bases). CDR1 is SGHTA, CDR2 FQGNSA, per germline. V gave up 3 bases and J gave up 2 bases, with 15 bases separating them. The CDR3 is 16 amino acids. Supplemented by reference TRBV7-2 and TRBJ2-3, the full variable domain reads GAGVSQSPSNKVTEKGKDVELRCDPISGHTALYWYRQSLGQGLEFLIYFQGNSAPDKSGLPSDRFSAERTGGSVSTLTIQRTQQEDSAVYLCASSLDSTGYTDTQYFGPGTRLTVL.